This TCR beta chain was observed in a study of technical replicates of blood from a handful of donors (dated by TCRdb to the late 2010s). Preparation of the library involved the immunoSEQ multiplex PCR assay. TCRdb's version of the immuneACCESS table is confined to in-frame rearrangements and falls short of the full clone set. An unresolved V gene accounts for under half of the shortfall where checked; the remainder is of unknown origin. The sample has about 74,000 clones on record, 95% of them singletons. Of the sample, roughly 0.26% falls within the top ten clones. V gives up 8 bases and J gives up 5 bases, and the segment between their germline ends measures 22 bases. The CDR3 covers 15 residues, taking in both the cysteine and the phenylalanine. The CDR3 DNA has 45 bases and is translated from base 1. The CDR1 and CDR2 encoded by the germline V gene are MDHEN and SYDVKM. In the case of this clone: Its antigen target is currently unknown. No quality values exist for individual bases; no much larger clone is one base distant.

This TCR was sampled from a human donor in good health. The sample comprised T cells isolated from PBMCs. The V and J segments used are TRBV28 and TRBJ2-7; the D gene assignment is ambiguous. The CDR3 corresponds to CASQHPDSRSDEQYF. The nucleotides read TGTGCCAGCCAACATCCAGACTCGAGGTCGGACGAGCAGTACTTC.